This T cell receptor beta chain appears in the sequencing data of a study of cytomegalovirus exposure and HLA in healthy donors. Study-wide context: From donors who were HLA-typed, an early data release held about 85 million unique TCRs.

Overall study results and limits: The study designated around 150 TCR beta chains cytomegalovirus-associated. Among the CMV-associated chains, a few were confirmed in vitro as specific for CMV antigens. Earlier analysis looked at TCR beta V segments, and most were productive about 87% or about 30% of the time.

Primers included in the PCR were 60 Vbeta and 13 Jbeta primers. Produced via immunoSEQ multiplex PCR; TCRdb's table is partial and in-frame only. The data contain around 83,000 clones, around 80% of them singletons. This clone was detected only once. Its cognate antigen is unknown. V shed 3 bases, J shed 7 bases, and the junction held 3 bases outside the gene matches. This CDR3 is 14 amino acids long. Germline assignment: CDR1 LNHDA and CDR2 SQIVND (reference sequence). The sample consisted of PBMCs. This TCR was sampled from a male donor in good health and CMV-seropositive. The chain joins TRBV19 to TRBJ1-6; 7 bases match TRBD1. The chain's CDR3 is CASSMTGWNSPLHF. CDR3 DNA sequence: TGTGCCAGTAGTATGACAGGGTGGAATTCACCCCTCCACTTT.